This paragraph reports one T cell receptor (beta chain). CDR3 length equals 14 residues. CDR1 is WSHSY, CDR2 SAAADI, per germline. The repertoire was sequenced with immunoSEQ multiplex PCR; TCRdb's copy has only in-frame clones and lacks some. The sample carries about 46,000 clones, about 91% recorded once. The sample is drawn from a study of T cell changes during pregnancy in multiple sclerosis. The TCR sequence derives from a female donor with multiple sclerosis, enrolled in a pregnancy study. This chain links TRBV10-2 with TRBJ2-5; 8 nucleotides line up with TRBD1. The J call may be incorrect, as the DNA end agrees better with TRBJ2-7. The material sequenced was CD8+ T cells from peripheral blood mononuclear cells, taken after pregnancy. The CDR3: CASSVGQGTLEQYF. The CDR3 nucleotides read TGCGCCAGCAGTGTCGGACAGGGAACCCTCGAGCAGTACTTC.